This is a list of T cell receptor beta chains from one sample in a study of shared clonotypes between healthy human individuals. Data came from immunoSEQ multiplex PCR; TCRdb stores just in-frame clones and leaves some out. Of a few million clones listed, roughly nine tenths are singletons. Material for sequencing was naive CD4+ T cells sorted from blood. These TCRs come from a man between 18 and 35 years old in good health. Each CDR3 is given with its conserved first and last residue. Each record gives: D gene, clone size, J gene, V gene, CDR3 length, CDR3 protein, CDR3 DNA. The D gene is left open where the match is weak. Part of the rows lack a size; the others show once, few, many or a class for expanded clones.

>NA|once|TRBJ1-3|TRBV30|15
CAWRGKSFSGNTIYF
TGTGCCTGGAGGGGGAAGTCCTTCTCTGGAAACACCATATATTTT
>NA|NA|TRBJ1-1|TRBV30|13
CAWTPRANTEAFF
TGTGCCTGGACCCCCCGGGCAAACACTGAAGCTTTCTTT
>NA|NA|TRBJ2-3|TRBV7-3|15
CASSLWGWGTDTQYF
TGTGCCAGCAGCTTATGGGGTTGGGGCACAGATACGCAGTATTTT
>NA|NA|TRBJ1-1|TRBV10-3|13
CAISASMNTEAFF
TGTGCCATCAGTGCCAGCATGAACACTGAAGCTTTCTTT
>TRBD2|NA|TRBJ2-7|TRBV6-6|13
CATEQREPYEQYF
TGTGCCACCGAGCAGCGGGAGCCCTACGAGCAGTACTTC
>NA|NA|TRBJ1-6|TRBV5-6|14
CASSLKGYASPLHF
TGTGCCAGCAGCTTGAAAGGGTATGCCTCACCCCTCCACTTT
>NA|NA|TRBJ1-5|TRBV30|13
CAWGNRADQPQHF
TGTGCCTGGGGAAACAGGGCAGATCAGCCCCAGCATTTT
>NA|NA|TRBJ1-6|TRBV6-5|13
CASSEQGSSPLHF
TGTGCCAGCAGTGAACAGGGCAGTTCACCCCTCCACTTT
>TRBD2|NA|TRBJ2-1|TRBV5-1|15
CASSLLAGDYNEQFF
TGCGCCAGCAGCTTGCTAGCGGGAGACTACAATGAGCAGTTCTTC
>TRBD2|NA|TRBJ2-5|TRBV4-1|17
CASSPRTSGGLGETQYF
TGCGCCAGCAGCCCGCGGACTAGCGGGGGGTTAGGAGAGACCCAGTACTTC
>TRBD1|NA|TRBJ1-6|TRBV7-9|14
CASSQGAEGSPLHF
TGTGCCAGCAGCCAGGGGGCGGAGGGATCACCCCTCCACTTT
>NA|NA|TRBJ2-2|TRBV28|16
CASSFPPGQRTGELFF
TGTGCCAGCAGTTTCCCCCCCGGACAGAGGACCGGGGAGCTGTTTTTT
>TRBD1|once|TRBJ2-7|TRBV28|13
CASRLGQSYEQYF
TGTGCCAGCCGCCTGGGACAGTCCTACGAGCAGTACTTC
>NA|NA|TRBJ2-2|TRBV6-1|14
CASSEGARTGELFF
TGTGCCAGCAGTGAAGGGGCGAGGACCGGGGAGCTGTTTTTT
>NA|NA|TRBJ2-7|TRBV6-1|15
CASSQRLLDSYEQYF
TGTGCCAGCAGTCAAAGACTATTAGACTCCTACGAGCAGTACTTC
>NA|NA|TRBJ1-6|TRBV5-1|14
CASSLDRPNSPLHF
TGCGCCAGCAGCTTGGATAGGCCAAATTCACCCCTCCACTTT
>TRBD1|once|TRBJ1-1|TRBV18|14
CASSFRDSGTEAFF
TGTGCCAGCTCATTCCGGGACAGCGGCACTGAAGCTTTCTTT
>TRBD1|NA|TRBJ2-3|TRBV7-8|12
CASSLVGQMVAF
TGTGCCAGCAGCTTAGTGGGACAGATGGTAGCCTTT
>TRBD1|NA|TRBJ2-5|TRBV2|14
CASSAGTGQETQYF
TGTGCCAGCAGCGCCGGGACAGGACAAGAGACCCAGTACTTC
>NA|NA|TRBJ1-6|TRBV27|14
CASSQREGGSPLHF
TGTGCCAGCAGTCAGAGGGAGGGTGGCTCACCCCTCCACTTT
>TRBD1|NA|TRBJ1-1|TRBV10-3|17
CAISEDRGRGGNTEAFF
TGTGCCATCAGTGAGGACAGGGGGCGAGGGGGGAACACTGAAGCTTTCTTT
>NA|once|TRBJ2-7|TRBV5-4|13
CASSWGRGNEQYF
TGTGCCAGCAGCTGGGGCCGGGGAAACGAGCAGTACTTC
>NA|NA|TRBJ2-1|TRBV1|14
CTSTRGGAYNEQFF
TGCACCAGCACTCGGGGGGGCGCCTACAATGAGCAGTTCTTC
>NA|NA|TRBJ2-7|TRBV18|16
CASSPPRGEISYEQYF
TGTGCCAGCTCACCTCCCAGGGGGGAGATATCCTACGAGCAGTACTTC
>NA|NA|TRBJ2-7|TRBV5-1|15
CASSLAGTPSYEQYF
TGCGCCAGCAGCTTGGCAGGGACCCCTTCCTACGAGCAGTACTTC
>TRBD1|NA|TRBJ1-6|TRBV6-4|15
CASSDDGQGRSPLHF
TGTGCCAGCAGTGACGACGGACAGGGAAGATCACCCCTCCACTTT
>TRBD1|NA|TRBJ1-1|TRBV18|15
CASSPGQGWNTEAFF
TGTGCCAGCTCACCGGGACAGGGATGGAACACTGAAGCTTTCTTT
>TRBD1|NA|TRBJ2-2|TRBV5-1|15
CASSSGQGGTGELFF
TGCGCCAGCAGCTCGGGACAGGGAGGGACCGGGGAGCTGTTTTTT